The clone carrying this T cell receptor (beta chain) was recorded many times. Its matching antigen is unknown. The record originates from a study of T cells in Graves' hyperthyroidism and ophthalmopathy. Hyperthyroidism of Graves' type that showed no ophthalmopathy progression within 18 months was stable. Diagnosing involved the use of clinical symptoms, serum thyroxine and TRAb, thyroid ultrasound and orbital computed tomography. PBMCs were derived from about 9.1 ml fresh peripheral blood. RNA transcripts served as the template for amplifying TCR beta CDR3 regions. HTBI primers were used for first-round RT-PCR of the TCR CDR3. TCRdb passed the multiplex PCR reads through MiXCR, listing each CDR3 protein once. The table shows 350,000 to 400,000 distinct CDR3 sequences, with about 15% occurring only once. Study conclusions and caveats: The model identified upcoming ophthalmopathy a median approximately 6.4 months ahead of onset.

Sequencing was performed on blood. The TCR sequence derives from a woman aged 25-40 years with Graves' hyperthyroidism.

This chain's CDR3 is CASAEAVAEQFF. The CDR3, as DNA: TGTGCCAGCGCGGAGGCTGTAGCTGAGCAGTTCTTC. The V gene is TRBV28, the J gene TRBJ2-1; perhaps TRBD2 as D (5 bases). Per the germline V gene, CDR1 is MDHEN and CDR2 is SYDVKM. This CDR3 contains 12 residues. The V end was cut by 8 bases, the J end by 9 bases, with 14 bases between.